This is a list of T cell receptor beta chains from one sample in a study of CD8 T cells in Susac syndrome. TCRdb re-called the immunoSEQ multiplex PCR reads with MiXCR, one entry per CDR3 protein. Of about 160,000 distinct CDR3 sequences listed, just over 90% are singletons. The sample consisted of CD4+ T cells from PBMCs. Receptors were obtained from a human donor in good health. Each CDR3 is given with its conserved first and last residue. D genes are given only for firm matches. Clone size is given for some rows only: seen once, a few or many times, or a class if the clone is expanded.

cdr3_length j_call clone_size d_call v_call cdr3_aa cdr3_nt
15 TRBJ2-7 - - TRBV5-4 CASSLTGRTGNEQYF TGTGCCAGCAGCCTTACTGGGAGGACCGGCAACGAGCAGTACTTC
15 TRBJ1-5 - TRBD1 TRBV20-1 CSAKDRSRANQPQHF TGCAGTGCTAAGGACAGGTCTAGGGCAAATCAGCCCCAGCATTTT
16 TRBJ1-3 - - TRBV3-1 CASSQDGRASGNTIYF TGTGCCAGCAGCCAAGATGGACGGGCCTCTGGAAACACCATATATTTT
14 TRBJ1-1 once - TRBV25-1 CASSDLGAGPEAFF TGTGCCAGCAGTGATTTGGGGGCGGGCCCTGAAGCTTTCTTT
14 TRBJ2-3 - TRBD1 TRBV5-1 CASSHGTGEDTQYF TGCGCCAGCAGCCACGGCACAGGGGAAGATACGCAGTATTTT
11 TRBJ2-1 - - TRBV30 CAWSVFDEQFF TGTGCCTGGAGTGTATTTGATGAGCAGTTCTTC
18 TRBJ2-5 - TRBD2 TRBV14 CASSHQTSGRPGLETQYF TGTGCCAGCAGCCACCAGACTAGCGGGAGGCCCGGGTTGGAGACCCAGTACTTC
14 TRBJ1-4 once - TRBV7-2 CASSPAGTTEKLFF TGTGCCAGCAGCCCGGCCGGGACAACTGAAAAACTGTTTTTT
15 TRBJ2-2 - TRBD1 TRBV19 CASSDRGQGTGELFF TGTGCCAGTAGCGACAGGGGGCAGGGCACCGGGGAGCTGTTTTTT
13 TRBJ1-4 - - TRBV10-3 CAISDGGNEKLFF TGTGCCATCAGTGATGGTGGGAATGAAAAACTGTTTTTT
14 TRBJ1-2 - - TRBV5-1 CASSLGRNLYGYTF TGCGCCAGCAGCTTGGGGCGGAACCTCTATGGCTACACCTTC
15 TRBJ2-7 - - TRBV7-2 CASSTGTGQLYEQYF TGTGCCAGCAGCACCGGGACGGGACAACTGTACGAGCAGTACTTC
16 TRBJ2-5 - TRBD2 TRBV20-1 CSATRLAEMFQETQYF TGCAGTGCTACAAGACTAGCGGAAATGTTCCAAGAGACCCAGTACTTC
13 TRBJ2-5 - TRBD1 TRBV2 CASSPDREKTQYF TGTGCCAGCAGTCCGGACAGGGAAAAGACCCAGTACTTC
13 TRBJ1-1 few TRBD1 TRBV10-1 CASSAQGGTEAFF TGCGCCAGCAGTGCACAGGGGGGCACTGAAGCTTTCTTT
13 TRBJ2-3 - - TRBV28 CASSPPDISTQYF TGTGCCAGCAGCCCTCCCGACATTTCTACGCAGTATTTT
12 TRBJ1-6 - - TRBV2 CASGTGGSPLHF TGTGCCAGCGGGACGGGAGGGTCACCCCTCCACTTT
16 TRBJ2-3 - - TRBV6-5 CASSYSNLPSTDTQYF TGTGCCAGCAGTTACTCGAATCTACCTAGCACAGATACGCAGTATTTT
12 TRBJ1-2 - - TRBV12-3/TRBV12-4 CASERGRGGYTF TGTGCCAGCGAAAGGGGCCGTGGTGGCTACACCTTC
16 TRBJ2-3 - - TRBV10-3 CAISQYSTEGPDTQYF TGTGCCATCAGTCAGTACTCAACGGAGGGCCCAGATACGCAGTATTTT
14 TRBJ1-1 - TRBD1 TRBV28 CASSPGQGVAEAFF TGTGCCAGCAGTCCGGGACAGGGTGTAGCTGAAGCTTTCTTT
15 TRBJ1-6 - TRBD1 TRBV27 CASAARQGYGSPLHF TGTGCCAGTGCGGCCCGACAGGGCTACGGATCACCCCTCCACTTT
14 TRBJ2-7 - - TRBV4-1 CASRPTGISYEQYF TGCGCCAGCAGACCCACAGGGATCTCCTACGAGCAGTACTTC
15 TRBJ2-2 few TRBD1 TRBV12-3/TRBV12-4 CASSQTGGNTGELFF TGTGCCAGCAGTCAAACAGGGGGGAACACCGGGGAGCTGTTTTTT
13 TRBJ1-2 - - TRBV11-2 CASSPDIVYGYTF TGTGCCAGCAGCCCGGACATAGTCTATGGCTACACCTTC
14 TRBJ1-5 - - TRBV24-1 CATSDGYSNQPQHF TGTGCCACCAGTGACGGCTATAGCAATCAGCCCCAGCATTTT
15 TRBJ2-1 - - TRBV10-3 CAISDPQGTYNEQFF TGTGCCATCAGCGATCCCCAGGGGACCTACAATGAGCAGTTCTTC
15 TRBJ2-6 - - TRBV12-3/TRBV12-4 CASSLRGRGANVLTF TGTGCCAGCAGTTTAAGGGGGAGAGGGGCCAACGTCCTGACTTTC
14 TRBJ2-7 - TRBD2 TRBV20-1 CSAHPGTTSLEQYF TGCAGTGCCCACCCCGGGACTACCTCTTTGGAGCAGTACTTC
15 TRBJ1-1 - - TRBV7-2 CASSLYRPSNTEAFF TGTGCCAGCAGCTTATACAGGCCGTCGAACACTGAAGCTTTCTTT
15 TRBJ2-1 - - TRBV5-4 CASSHVGERVNEQFF TGTGCCAGCAGTCACGTGGGGGAGCGGGTTAATGAGCAGTTCTTC
12 TRBJ1-1 few - TRBV30 CAWSAGTTEAFF TGTGCCTGGAGTGCCGGGACCACTGAAGCTTTCTTT
12 TRBJ2-7 - - TRBV29-1 CSVERGGREQYF TGCAGCGTTGAAAGGGGGGGTCGCGAGCAGTACTTC
12 TRBJ2-3 - - TRBV20-1 CSAIQGTDTQYF TGCAGTGCTATTCAGGGAACAGATACGCAGTATTTT
13 TRBJ1-1 - - TRBV5-1 CASSIQGHTEAFF TGCGCCAGCAGTATACAGGGCCACACTGAAGCTTTCTTT
16 TRBJ1-2 - TRBD1 TRBV7-2 CASSFRGQGAGYGYTF TGTGCCAGCAGCTTTAGGGGACAGGGGGCAGGGTATGGCTACACCTTC
16 TRBJ2-1 - - TRBV6-6 CASSYWGTARHNEQFF TGTGCCAGCAGTTACTGGGGGACTGCGCGGCACAATGAGCAGTTCTTC
13 TRBJ2-7 - TRBD1 TRBV28 CASSFSDRGVQYF TGTGCCAGCAGTTTTTCGGACAGGGGTGTGCAGTACTTC
17 TRBJ1-1 - TRBD1 TRBV9 CASSVDPGTGLNTEAFF TGTGCCAGCAGCGTAGACCCGGGGACAGGGTTAAACACTGAAGCTTTCTTT
14 TRBJ1-1 - - TRBV6-2/TRBV6-3 CASKPTGMNTEAFF TGTGCCAGCAAACCAACAGGGATGAACACTGAAGCTTTCTTT
13 TRBJ2-7 - - TRBV5-1 CASSPRAGNEQYF TGCGCCAGCAGCCCCAGGGCTGGCAACGAGCAGTACTTC
14 TRBJ1-3 - - TRBV20-1 CSVRPASSGNTIYF TGCAGTGTTAGGCCAGCCTCCTCTGGAAACACCATATATTTT
12 TRBJ2-4 - - TRBV20-1 CSARFRENIQYF TGCAGTGCTAGATTTAGGGAAAACATTCAGTACTTC
14 TRBJ2-3 - - TRBV12-3/TRBV12-4 CASSFRQQGDTQYF TGTGCCAGCAGTTTCAGGCAGCAAGGAGATACGCAGTATTTT
14 TRBJ1-1 - - TRBV28 CASRRLNMNTEAFF TGTGCCAGCAGACGACTGAACATGAACACTGAAGCTTTCTTT
15 TRBJ1-5 - - TRBV7-2 CASSLAPTSNQPQHF TGTGCCAGCAGCTTAGCCCCGACCTCCAATCAGCCCCAGCATTTT
15 TRBJ2-5 - TRBD1 TRBV28 CASSLGQGRQETQYF TGTGCCAGCAGTTTAGGACAGGGACGGCAAGAGACCCAGTACTTC
18 TRBJ2-3 - TRBD2 TRBV4-1 CASSRLPGLAGRADTQYF TGCGCCAGCAGCCGCTTACCGGGACTAGCGGGGAGGGCAGATACGCAGTATTTT
13 TRBJ2-2 - - TRBV5-1 CASSVQGSGELFF TGCGCCAGCAGCGTACAGGGTTCCGGGGAGCTGTTTTTT
13 TRBJ2-5 once - TRBV5-6 CASSFGGGETQYF TGTGCCAGCAGCTTCGGGGGCGGGGAGACCCAGTACTTC
14 TRBJ1-2 - - TRBV25-1 CASSEFQLNYGYTF TGTGCCAGCAGTGAATTTCAGCTTAACTATGGCTACACCTTC
15 TRBJ2-1 - - TRBV5-8 CASSPIPYSYNEQFF TGTGCCAGCAGCCCTATACCGTACTCCTACAATGAGCAGTTCTTC
13 TRBJ1-5 - - TRBV2 CASSKQWNQPQHF TGTGCCAGCAGTAAACAGTGGAATCAGCCCCAGCATTTT
15 TRBJ1-3 - - TRBV5-1 CASSLDGNSGNTIYF TGCGCCAGCAGCTTGGACGGGAACTCTGGAAACACCATATATTTT
14 TRBJ2-1 - - TRBV2 CASNLATTYNEQFF TGTGCCAGCAACCTAGCGACCACCTACAATGAGCAGTTCTTC
14 TRBJ1-1 - - TRBV25-1 CASSPSYGGTEAFF TGTGCCAGCAGCCCCAGTTACGGCGGCACTGAAGCTTTCTTT
15 TRBJ2-1 few TRBD2 TRBV6-1 CASTPLAGGHNEQFF TGTGCCAGCACCCCACTAGCGGGGGGTCACAATGAGCAGTTCTTC
17 TRBJ1-5 - - TRBV9 CASSVGPRTDLNQPQHF TGTGCCAGCAGCGTAGGTCCGCGGACAGACCTAAATCAGCCCCAGCATTTT